Listed below are T cell receptor beta chains from one sample, sequenced in a study of shared clonotypes between healthy human individuals. Here immunoSEQ multiplex PCR was the method, and the copy in TCRdb shows in-frame clones only, minus some. Of 2 million or so clones listed, 95% are singletons. Sample: naive CD4+ T cells sorted from blood. The source is a man between 18 and 35 years old in good health. The CDR3 runs from the conserved cysteine through the conserved F or W. The D gene is left open where the match is weak. Some rows have no size entry. The others give once, few or many, or a class for an expanded clone.

DNA	CDR3	V	D	J	size
TGCGCCAGCAGCCAAGATCGAGGACACACCTACGAGCAGTACTTC	CASSQDRGHTYEQYF	TRBV4-3	-	TRBJ2-7	-
TGTGCCAGCAGACGACCCCCGGCGGGCTACACCTTC	CASRRPPAGYTF	TRBV6-5	-	TRBJ1-2	-
TGCAGCGTTGAAGGACTAGCGTCTAGCACAGATACGCAGTATTTT	CSVEGLASSTDTQYF	TRBV29-1	TRBD2	TRBJ2-3	-
TGTGCCAGCTGGCCAGGGGGGAATCACAATTCACCCCTCCACTTT	CASWPGGNHNSPLHF	TRBV5-4	TRBD1	TRBJ1-6	many
TGTGCCAGCACTGTTCGACAGGGAGGTAATTCACCCCTCCACTTT	CASTVRQGGNSPLHF	TRBV2	TRBD1	TRBJ1-6	-
TGTGCCAGCAGTTACTTCAGGGTCGGGGATTCACCCCTCCACTTT	CASSYFRVGDSPLHF	TRBV6-6	-	TRBJ1-6	-
TGCGCCAGCAGAGTAGCGGGAGAACTCAATGAGCAGTTCTTC	CASRVAGELNEQFF	TRBV5-1	TRBD2	TRBJ2-1	-
TGTGCCAGCAGCTTTGGACAGGTCGAGGCCTCACCCCTCCACTTT	CASSFGQVEASPLHF	TRBV7-8	TRBD1	TRBJ1-6	-
TGTGCCAGCAGCCCCCAGGGCGGGCGGAGCACAGATACGCAGTATTTT	CASSPQGGRSTDTQYF	TRBV13	-	TRBJ2-3	-
TGTGCCAGCAGTTACTTTCGCGGGAGTGGCCACAATGAGCAGTTCTTC	CASSYFRGSGHNEQFF	TRBV6-5	TRBD2	TRBJ2-1	-
TGTGCCATCAGCAGAATTGACAGGGGTTCCTACAATGAGCAGTTCTTC	CAISRIDRGSYNEQFF	TRBV10-3	TRBD1	TRBJ2-1	-
TGTGCCATCAGTGCCCCCCGGGGGCATTTT	CAISAPRGHF	TRBV10-3	-	TRBJ1-5	once
TGTGCCAGCAGCCTCCGAGGGTCCCCGGAGACCCAGTACTTC	CASSLRGSPETQYF	TRBV7-2	-	TRBJ2-5	-
TGTGCCAGCAGCCTCAGCGGGACAGTGAGATGGGTGTACTTC	CASSLSGTVRWVYF	TRBV14	-	TRBJ2-7	-
TGTGCCAGCAGCTTGGCCCTGCCCGGGGAGCTGTTTTTT	CASSLALPGELFF	TRBV5-6	-	TRBJ2-2	many
TGCGCCAGCAGCCAGCCCAACAGGGGGCGGTTTGAAAAACTGTTTTTT	CASSQPNRGRFEKLFF	TRBV4-1	TRBD1	TRBJ1-4	once
TGTGCCAGCAGCGTAAAGGTTTCTCGCATTAATCCCCTCAACAATGAGCAGTTCTTC	CASSVKVSRINPLNNEQFF	TRBV9	-	TRBJ2-1	-
TGTGCCAGCACCCCAACCCCCGGGACACTGAAGCGCGAGCAGTACTTC	CASTPTPGTLKREQYF	TRBV5-4	-	TRBJ2-7	-
TGCGCCAGCAGCTTGGGTAGCGGGGGGACAGATACGCAGTATTTT	CASSLGSGGTDTQYF	TRBV5-1	TRBD2	TRBJ2-3	-
TGTGCCAGCAGCCAATATCGTTATGGCTACACCTTC	CASSQYRYGYTF	TRBV14	-	TRBJ1-2	-
TGCGCCAGCAGCCAAGACCTGGCGGCAGGTCATCAGCCCCAGCATTTT	CASSQDLAAGHQPQHF	TRBV4-3	-	TRBJ1-5	-
TGCGCCAGCAGCTTCCGGGAGACCACAGATACGCAGTATTTT	CASSFRETTDTQYF	TRBV5-1	-	TRBJ2-3	-
TGTGCCAGCAGCCCGACAGACGCAGGAAATGAAAAACTGTTTTTT	CASSPTDAGNEKLFF	TRBV4-2	-	TRBJ1-4	-
TGTGCCTGGGGCGGGCTAGCGGGACGCACAGATACGCAGTATTTT	CAWGGLAGRTDTQYF	TRBV30	TRBD2	TRBJ2-3	-
TGTGCCAGCAGCTTATTGCCTAATTCGGAGACCCAGTACTTC	CASSLLPNSETQYF	TRBV7-3	-	TRBJ2-5	-
TGCGCCAGCAGCTTGGCAGTCCAGGGCCCCTACGAGCAGTACTTC	CASSLAVQGPYEQYF	TRBV5-1	-	TRBJ2-7	-
TGTGCCAGCAGAACCAGCACCGGGGAGCTGTTTTTT	CASRTSTGELFF	TRBV6-5	-	TRBJ2-2	-
TGTGCCAGCAGACTGGACGCTCAAGAGACCCAGTACTTC	CASRLDAQETQYF	TRBV5-6	-	TRBJ2-5	-
TGTGCCAGTAGCTCACAGGGGGTCACTGAAGCTTTCTTT	CASSSQGVTEAFF	TRBV19	TRBD1	TRBJ1-1	few
TGCGCCAGCAGCCTACAACATAGGGACTATGGCTACACCTTC	CASSLQHRDYGYTF	TRBV4-1	-	TRBJ1-2	-
TGCGCCAGCGCCTTGGCGACAGCCGCTAACTATGGCTACACCTTC	CASALATAANYGYTF	TRBV5-1	-	TRBJ1-2	-
TGTGCCAGCGAGCTTACAGGGTCAACCGGGGAGCTGTTTTTT	CASELTGSTGELFF	TRBV2	-	TRBJ2-2	-
TGTGCCAGCACCTCTTCCGGGACATCCGGGGCCAACGTCCTGACTTTC	CASTSSGTSGANVLTF	TRBV7-9	-	TRBJ2-6	-
TGTGCCAGCAGCTTGGGAGGAGTCACCGGGGAGCTGTTTTTT	CASSLGGVTGELFF	TRBV11-3	-	TRBJ2-2	-
TGTGCCAGCAGTCAAGGGGATGCCGGGGAGCTGTTTTTT	CASSQGDAGELFF	TRBV6-5	-	TRBJ2-2	-
TGCGCCAGCAGTGAGGACAGACAGGGAATGCGTTTTTTT	CASSEDRQGMRFF	TRBV10-1	TRBD1	TRBJ1-4	-
TGTGCCAGCAGCTCGGACAGAAATAATTCACCCCTCCACTTT	CASSSDRNNSPLHF	TRBV7-9	-	TRBJ1-6	few
TGCGCCAGCAGCCAAGATGACGCGGCTTATAATTCACCCCTCCACTTT	CASSQDDAAYNSPLHF	TRBV4-1	-	TRBJ1-6	once
TGTGCCAGCAGTTCCGCACTTATGAACACTGAAGCTTTCTTT	CASSSALMNTEAFF	TRBV27	-	TRBJ1-1	-
TGTGCCAGCAGCAAGGGGAGACAAAGGGGGATTCTGCTTCGGGGACAGCCATATGGCTACACCTTC	CASSKGRQRGILLRGQPYGYTF	TRBV21-1	-	TRBJ1-2	-
TGTGCCAGCAGTTACGGCGGGACAGTTAATGAAAAACTGTTTTTT	CASSYGGTVNEKLFF	TRBV6-5	TRBD1	TRBJ1-4	-
TGTGCCAGCAGTGAATTTCTAAGAATAAATCAGCCCCAGCATTTT	CASSEFLRINQPQHF	TRBV2	-	TRBJ1-5	-
TGTGCCAGCTCAACCTTGGACAATCAGCCCCAGCATTTT	CASSTLDNQPQHF	TRBV18	-	TRBJ1-5	few
TGTGCCAGCAGCTTCTCACAGGGTAACTATGGCTACACCTTC	CASSFSQGNYGYTF	TRBV7-2	-	TRBJ1-2	-
TGTGCCAGCAGTCACCTCGGGGGGAATTCACCCCTCCACTTT	CASSHLGGNSPLHF	TRBV6-6	-	TRBJ1-6	-
TGTGCCAGCAGCCCGGAGGGAGCGGGAATCAGGGGAGGACAGACCCAGTACTTC	CASSPEGAGIRGGQTQYF	TRBV5-4	-	TRBJ2-5	-
TGTGCCAGCAGTGAAGCGGCCAGGACCCGCGCTGGAGAGCAGTACTTC	CASSEAARTRAGEQYF	TRBV6-1	-	TRBJ2-7	-
TGTGCCAGCAGCTTCTTCGTAACTAGCGGGATAAGCGAGCAGTACTTC	CASSFFVTSGISEQYF	TRBV13	TRBD2	TRBJ2-7	-
TGTGCCAGCAGTATCATGGTGACGCGAGACTATGGCTACACCTTC	CASSIMVTRDYGYTF	TRBV7-9	-	TRBJ1-2	-
TGTGCCAGCAGCTTGGTAGTACTAGCGGGAGTGACCGGGGAGCTGTTTTTT	CASSLVVLAGVTGELFF	TRBV5-6	TRBD2	TRBJ2-2	-
TGTGCCAGCAGAAACACGGGGGCGCGAGGAAACACCATATATTTT	CASRNTGARGNTIYF	TRBV6-5	-	TRBJ1-3	-
TGTGCCAGCAATAGACTTGGTAATGAGCAGTTCTTC	CASNRLGNEQFF	TRBV25-1	-	TRBJ2-1	-
TGCGCCAGCAGGTCGGAACCATCAGATACGCAGTATTTT	CASRSEPSDTQYF	TRBV5-1	-	TRBJ2-3	-
TGTGCCTGGAGTGTAGGTCCACCAGGGACCCAGTACTTC	CAWSVGPPGTQYF	TRBV30	-	TRBJ2-5	many
TGTGCCAGCAGCGTAGGAGAAGGTAGCGGGAGTAGCACAGATACGCAGTATTTT	CASSVGEGSGSSTDTQYF	TRBV9	TRBD2	TRBJ2-3	-
TGTGCCAGTAGTATAAAGGGACTACCAAGCTCCTACGAGCAGTACTTC	CASSIKGLPSSYEQYF	TRBV19	TRBD2	TRBJ2-7	-
TGTGCCAGCAGACAGCGGGACGTGAACACCGGGGAGCTGTTTTTT	CASRQRDVNTGELFF	TRBV5-6	TRBD2	TRBJ2-2	-
TGTGCCAGCAGCTTGGCACCCCGACAGGGGGCGGAAAATTCACCCCTCCACTTT	CASSLAPRQGAENSPLHF	TRBV5-4	TRBD1	TRBJ1-6	-
TGTGCCAGCAGCTTAGGGCAGGGTGGCGAAAAACTGTTTTTT	CASSLGQGGEKLFF	TRBV7-9	-	TRBJ1-4	-
TGCGCCAGGATCCATCGGGACAGGGGCGACGAGCAGTACTTC	CARIHRDRGDEQYF	TRBV5-1	TRBD1	TRBJ2-7	-